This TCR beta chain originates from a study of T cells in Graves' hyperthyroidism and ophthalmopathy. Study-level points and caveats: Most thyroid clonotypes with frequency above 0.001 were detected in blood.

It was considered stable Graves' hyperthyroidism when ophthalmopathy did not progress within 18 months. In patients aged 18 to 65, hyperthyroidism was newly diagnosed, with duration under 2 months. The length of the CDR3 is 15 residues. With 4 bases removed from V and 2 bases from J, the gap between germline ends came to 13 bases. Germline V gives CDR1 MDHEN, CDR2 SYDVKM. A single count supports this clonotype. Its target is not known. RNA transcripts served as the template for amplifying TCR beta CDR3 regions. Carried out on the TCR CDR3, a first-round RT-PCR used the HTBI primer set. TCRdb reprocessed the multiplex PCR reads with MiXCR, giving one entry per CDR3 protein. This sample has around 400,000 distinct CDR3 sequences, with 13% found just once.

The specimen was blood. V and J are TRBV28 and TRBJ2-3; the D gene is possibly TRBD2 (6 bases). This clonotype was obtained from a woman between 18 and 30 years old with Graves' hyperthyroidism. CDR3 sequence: CASSSGGAHTDTQYF. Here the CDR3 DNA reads TGTGCCAGCAGTTCAGGAGGGGCCCACACAGATACGCAGTATTTT.